This T cell receptor (beta chain) was captured by sequencing in a study of T cell repertoires in cytomegalovirus infection (dated 2019 in TCRdb). As for the study more broadly: The HLA type of each donor mattered for the analysis, because public TCR beta signatures pointed to carriage of CMV infection along with the matching HLA type. Broader findings and caveats from the paper: Cumulative frequency of public TCR beta family members discriminated carriers of CMV infection plus the relevant HLA type in this cohort and an independent approximately 400-donor cohort. The ex vivo response was dominated by HLA-C-restricted CMV-specific TCR beta clonotypes, which also provided the single most frequent clonotype in two of eight donors.

Concerning this clonotype itself: The antigen it recognizes is unknown. The record has no base qualities; no much larger clone is one base away.

The germline V gene sets CDR1 to SGHNT and CDR2 to YENEEA. Spanning cysteine to phenylalanine, the CDR3 consists of 16 amino acids. Of all the DNA, just the CDR3 is kept, 48 bases in frame from base 1. Relative to germline, V is missing 4 bases and J is missing 1 base, with 3 bases of the junction outside any gene match. Sequencing took place on an Illumina HiSeq 1500. The public sequencing data were trimmed at Q25 with fastp and processed into clonotypes with MiXCR by TCRdb, which kept only in-frame beta chains. CDR3 protein sequences are deduplicated, and each keeps its most common genes and DNA. In all, the sample holds 200,000 to 250,000 distinct CDR3 sequences, and 6% to 8% of those were seen once. The ten top clones hold under 7.5% of the sample.

The material sequenced was PBMCs. The chain couples TRBV11-3 to TRBJ2-1; TRBD2 lines up with 11 middle nucleotides. The sequence was obtained from a human donor in good health (CMV status not recorded). Some clones in this sample may be carry-over from other donors' samples. The encoded CDR3 is CASSSGTSGSYNEQFF. The sequenced DNA is TGTGCCAGCAGCTCCGGGACTAGCGGATCCTACAATGAGCAGTTCTTC.